This T cell receptor (beta chain) was sequenced in a study of identical twins (dated by TCRdb to 2016 to 2017). Background for the entire study: To test whether fetal clonotypes persist, this study deep-sequenced TCR alpha and beta repertoires from monozygotic twins, from unrelated adults of various ages, and from cord blood. Replicate twin experiments were performed at different times using different library preparation protocols to rule out contamination. Broader findings and caveats from the paper: Compared with coincidental sharing between unrelated individuals, out-of-frame TCR alpha sequences shared between twins showed an excess of sequences with low generation probability. Conclusions relied on cross-sectional statistical analysis, since the same donors could not be followed over many years. Abundant cord blood beta clonotypes had fewer insertions, young adult naive repertoires showed a similar but weaker trend, and memory repertoires showed no such trend. The excess sharing between twins in beta out-of-frame sequences was weaker because fewer shared sequences reduced the signal-to-noise ratio. Zero-insertion analyses could be partly confounded by invariant T cells such as MAIT and iNKT, although diverse VJ usage argued against such confounding for most clonotypes. In monozygotic twins, recombination models systematically underestimated out-of-frame TCR alpha sharing, but the models matched the sharing seen between unrelated individuals.

About this clonotype: Its specific antigen is unknown. Base quality data are lacking; no much larger clone is found one base away.

The library was produced with 5' RACE. Sequenced on an Illumina HiSeq 2000. A universal primer binding site was introduced by template switching, and a unique molecular identifier was present in the final cDNA, enabling accurate counting of TCR cDNA molecules. Specific primers in the conserved constant-segment region were used to synthesize first-strand cDNA for the TCR alpha and beta chains. To control for contamination, every cDNA library carried two barcodes: a SMART-Mk sample barcode plus Illumina barcodes. TruSeq adapter sequences along with Illumina sample barcodes were introduced in two successive PCR steps. The Illumina HiSeq platform was used with custom primers to sequence TCR alpha and beta cDNA libraries. As for the original processing: MiGEC was used to process raw reads and extract unique molecular identifiers, and MiXCR was used to find CDR3 positions. For each individual, recombination models were inferred using an EM algorithm with the repgenHMM and IGoR tools. Shared clonotypes were analyzed with the tcR package in R, and sharing was normalized by the product of cloneset sizes. To study raw recombination without the effects of thymic and clonal selection, out-of-frame nonproductive sequences were analyzed. TCRdb's own reprocessing of the public reads used fastp at Q25 and MiXCR and kept productive beta chains. Each entry is one CDR3 protein sequence, shown with its most common DNA and genes. The V and J calls shown here were made by TCRdb, not taken from the authors' results. This sample has fewer than 450,000 distinct CDR3 sequences in its table, and approximately 9.1% of those were observed once. The leading ten clones occupy 8% to 10% of the sample.

Its CDR3 holds 14 amino acids, cysteine through phenylalanine. Solely the CDR3 DNA is kept, with 42 bases framed from the first base. Taken from the germline V gene, the CDR1 and CDR2 loops are KGHDR and SFDVKD. Clipping removes 9 bases from V and 7 bases from J, with 11 as the unmatched junction base count. Only healthy Caucasian donors were included. Three unrelated non-twin adults were additionally sequenced: a male aged 18 to 29, a male aged 50 to 60 and a female aged 50 to 60. Miltenyi CD45RO+ enrichment and human naive T-cell isolation kits were used to isolate memory (CD45RO+) and naive T cells from PBMC.

The rearranged chain carries TRBV24-1 and TRBJ2-1; TRBD2 fits 7 bases in the junction. The receptor comes from a woman aged 45-60 years in good health. The sample comprised naive T cells sorted from blood. The sample's cell subset or site, from its label and the paper: cells isolated with a human naive T-cell isolation kit. The DNA sequence follows: TGTGCCACCCAGGCGGGAGCTCTAAAGAATGAGCAGTTCTTC. Translated, this is CATQAGALKNEQFF.